Given below is one TCR beta chain in context. It has no known antigen specificity. Base qualities are missing; no much larger clone stands one base away. TCRbeta CDR3 regions were amplified from genomic DNA by means of the immunoSEQ Assay, a bias-controlled multiplex PCR. As for the authors' bioinformatics: The number of nucleated cells in each sample was estimated by amplification of reference gene primers within the assay. To quantify the absolute abundance of each unique TCRbeta CDR3 rearrangement, sequence reads were collapsed and filtered. For each sample, productive Simpson clonality was calculated as the square root of Simpson's diversity index over productive rearrangements. This immuneACCESS table, as held by TCRdb, lists in-frame sequences with V and J called but not all clones. Of the missing ones, under half trace to an unresolved V gene in checked studies; the others have no known cause. The DNA was the basis for D and trimming; V, J and clone size are from that table. Within this sample are about 140,000 clones, with around 78% of them counted one time only. The ten largest clonotypes hold 1.9% of the sample.

This sample was taken from a study of blood T cell repertoires in COVID-19 (dated by TCRdb to about 2020). At the level of the whole study: The collaborator samples originated in the United States, Italy and Spain and spanned the acute and convalescent phases of COVID-19. Where available, HLA class I and class II types were taken from metadata supplied by the sample provider and were not determined by assay-based typing. Samples were obtained from the ongoing ImmuneRACE study (first 160 participants) and from approximately 1,200 subjects provided by 6 global collaborators. Deeply sampled blood TCRbeta repertoires from subjects exposed to, actively infected with, or recovered from COVID-19 were included in the dataset. The repertoires were made available in a free public database intended to serve as a resource for research on the immune response to SARS-CoV-2. The sample metadata nearly always contained a de-identified subject ID, COVID-19 status, age in years and sex. The prospective study material was composed of cDNA or gDNA derived from T cells, B-cell-depleted T cells, or PBMCs. Broader findings and caveats from the paper: The quantity of clinical and demographic metadata differed by source and by participant and was supplied without curation.

As encoded in the germline V gene, CDR1 is SGDLS while CDR2 is YYNGEE. There are 16 amino acids in the CDR3, from cysteine to phenylalanine inclusive. The entry retains the CDR3 DNA only, 48 bases that are in frame from base 1. Between the V and J ends, shortened by 3 bases and 0 bases respectively, the junction contains 13 bases. The collaborating institutions used their own protocols to collect whole blood in K2EDTA tubes. For TCRbeta analysis, collaborator samples were shipped as frozen whole blood, as isolated PBMCs, or as DNA extracted from either sample type. Sequences were obtained from peripheral blood. The chain is assembled from TRBV9 and TRBJ1-3; the D gene is unclear. This TCR was recovered from a woman aged 55-70 years with acute or convalescent COVID-19. CDR3 protein: CASSALGLSSGNTIYF. In nucleotides, the sequence is TGTGCCAGCAGCGCCCTTGGACTGAGCTCTGGAAACACCATATATTTT.